This TCR beta chain was retrieved from a study of blood T cell repertoires in COVID-19. About the study: Whether acute or convalescent, the COVID-19 samples came from the United States, Italy and Spain. Nucleic acid was either cDNA or gDNA, and it came from T cells, B-cell-depleted T cells, or PBMCs.

In the original processing: The assay estimated nucleated cells by amplifying reference gene primers. Clones were read by immunoSEQ multiplex PCR, and TCRdb kept only the in-frame ones, dropping some. That table supplies the V and J calls and clone size; D and trimming were determined from the DNA. The sample comprises around 110,000 clones, 71% of which are singletons, and 0.75% to 1% rests with the top ten. Germline V lookup: CDR1 LGHDT, CDR2 YNNKEL (reference sequence). Germline trimming cut 1 base from V and 1 base from J; bases unmatched to any gene: 0. This CDR3 has 14 amino acids. The chain employs TRBV3-1 (or the pseudogene TRBV3-2) and TRBJ1-1, with TRBD1 identical over 7 bases. Sequencing was done on a sample of peripheral blood. This sequence originates from a human donor with acute or convalescent COVID-19. The donor label of this sample is uncertain. The CDR3 sequence is CASSQGQGNTEAFF. CDR3 DNA sequence: TGTGCCAGCAGCCAAGGACAGGGGAACACTGAAGCTTTCTTT.